Described below is a single T cell receptor beta chain sequence and its context. These data are taken from a study of CD8 T cells in ankylosing spondylitis. The CDR3 contains 15 residues. CDR1 and CDR2 from the germline V gene are DFQATT and SNEGSKA (reference sequence). Germline trimming cut 4 bases from V and 0 bases from J; bases unmatched to any gene: 4. TCRdb used MiXCR to reprocess the 5' RACE reads, holding one entry per CDR3 protein. Of about 220,000 distinct CDR3 sequences in the sample, 20% to 30% were seen once. This TCR came from a male donor with ankylosing spondylitis or in good health (not recorded which). V is TRBV20-1 and J is TRBJ2-7; TRBD2 matches at 12 bases. Sequenced input: blood, either unsorted or a sorted T cell fraction (not recorded which). CDR3 residues: CSAIGLAGNSYEQYF. The CDR3 DNA is TGCAGTGCTATAGGACTAGCGGGAAACTCCTACGAGCAGTACTTC.